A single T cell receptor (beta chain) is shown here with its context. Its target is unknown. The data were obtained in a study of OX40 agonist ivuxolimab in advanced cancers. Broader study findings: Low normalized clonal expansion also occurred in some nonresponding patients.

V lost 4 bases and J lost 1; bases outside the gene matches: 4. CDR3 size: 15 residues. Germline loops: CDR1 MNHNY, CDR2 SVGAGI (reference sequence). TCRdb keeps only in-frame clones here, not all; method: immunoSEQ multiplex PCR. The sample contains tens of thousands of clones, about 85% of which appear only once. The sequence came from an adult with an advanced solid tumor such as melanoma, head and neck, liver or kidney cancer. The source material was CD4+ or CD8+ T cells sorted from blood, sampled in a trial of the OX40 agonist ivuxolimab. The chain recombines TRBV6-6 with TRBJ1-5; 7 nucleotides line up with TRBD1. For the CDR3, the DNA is TGTGCCAGCAGTTTCTCGACAGGGAGCAATCAGCCCCAGCATTTT. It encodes CASSFSTGSNQPQHF.